This T cell receptor (beta chain) was sequenced for a study of blood T cells in healthy people across ages. The individuals who served as donors were healthy Caucasians living in Russia, aged roughly 6 to 95. Then a second PCR, running about 6 to 11 cycles, was carried out with a sample-barcoded 5' primer and a J-beta primer mix. TCRdb called the 5' RACE reads again in MiXCR, with one record for every CDR3 protein. The sample lists about 970,000 distinct CDR3 sequences; 51% were seen once. Germline-derived CDR1 and CDR2 are KGHDR and SFDVKD. The CDR3 sequence is 17 residues long. V lost 4 bases to trimming and J lost 11 bases; unmatched junction nucleotides: 16.

Source material: blood. The V call is TRBV24-1, the J call TRBJ2-5, with 12 bases fitting TRBD1. The receptor comes from a woman between 55 and 75 years old in good health. The CDR3 is CATSDTSGTGGRHEQYF. The CDR3 nucleotides are TGTGCCACCAGTGACACCTCCGGGACAGGGGGCAGGCATGAGCAGTACTTC.